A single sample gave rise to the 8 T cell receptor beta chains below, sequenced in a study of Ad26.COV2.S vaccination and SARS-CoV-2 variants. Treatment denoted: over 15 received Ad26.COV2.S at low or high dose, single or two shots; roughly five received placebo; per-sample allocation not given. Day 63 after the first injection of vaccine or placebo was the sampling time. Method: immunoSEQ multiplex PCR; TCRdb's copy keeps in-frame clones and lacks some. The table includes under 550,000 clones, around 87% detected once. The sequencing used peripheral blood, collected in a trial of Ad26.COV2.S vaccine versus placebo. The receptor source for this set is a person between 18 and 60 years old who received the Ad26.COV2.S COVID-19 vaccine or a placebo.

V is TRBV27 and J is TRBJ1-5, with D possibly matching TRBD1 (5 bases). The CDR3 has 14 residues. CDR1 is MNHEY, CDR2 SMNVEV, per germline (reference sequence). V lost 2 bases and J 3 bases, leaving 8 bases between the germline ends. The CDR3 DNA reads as TGTGCCAGCAGTTTAAGAGGGGTCAATCAGCCCCAGCATTTT. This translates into CASSLRGVNQPQHF.

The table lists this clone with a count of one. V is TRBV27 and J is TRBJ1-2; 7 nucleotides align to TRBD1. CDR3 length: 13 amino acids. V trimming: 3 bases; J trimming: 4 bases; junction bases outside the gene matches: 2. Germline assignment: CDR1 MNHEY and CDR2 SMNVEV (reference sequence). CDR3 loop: CASSFQGGYGYTF. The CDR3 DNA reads TGTGCCAGCAGTTTTCAGGGGGGCTATGGCTACACCTTC.

DNA of the CDR3: TGTGCCAGCAGCTTGGTCGCAGGGGGTCTTCTAGTGGGCTACACCTTC. The encoded protein is CASSLVAGGLLVGYTF. The chain combines TRBV5-8 with TRBJ1-2; TRBD1 agrees at 7 bases. Germline V lookup: CDR1 SGHTS, CDR2 YDEGEE. This CDR3 region has 16 residues. V shed 0 bases, J shed 8 bases, and the junction held 13 bases outside the gene matches.

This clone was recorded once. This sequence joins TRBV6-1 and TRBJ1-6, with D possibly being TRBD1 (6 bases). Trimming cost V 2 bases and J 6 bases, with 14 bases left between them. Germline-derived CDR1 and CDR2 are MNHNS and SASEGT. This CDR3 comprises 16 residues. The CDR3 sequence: CASSELGAGGNSPLHF. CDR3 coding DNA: TGTGCCAGCAGTGAATTGGGGGCCGGAGGTAATTCACCCCTCCACTTT.

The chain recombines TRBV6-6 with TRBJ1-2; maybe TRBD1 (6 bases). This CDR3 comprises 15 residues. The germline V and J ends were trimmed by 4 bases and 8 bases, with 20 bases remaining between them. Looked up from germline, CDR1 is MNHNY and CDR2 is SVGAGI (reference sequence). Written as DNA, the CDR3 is TGTGCCAGCAGTTTGACAGGAGGGATTACGCTGGGCTACACCTTC. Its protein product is CASSLTGGITLGYTF.

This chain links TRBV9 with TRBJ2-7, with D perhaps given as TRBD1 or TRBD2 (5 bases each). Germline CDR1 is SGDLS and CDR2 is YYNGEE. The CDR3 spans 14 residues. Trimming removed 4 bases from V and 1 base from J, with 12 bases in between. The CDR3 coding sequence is TGTGCCAGCAGCACCCGGGACGGTTCCTACGAGCAGTACTTC. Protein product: CASSTRDGSYEQYF.

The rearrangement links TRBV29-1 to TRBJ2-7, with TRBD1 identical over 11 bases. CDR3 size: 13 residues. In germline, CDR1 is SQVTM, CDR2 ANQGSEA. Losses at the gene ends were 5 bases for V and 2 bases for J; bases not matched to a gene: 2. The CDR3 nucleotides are TGCAGCGTTCCGGGACAGGGGGCCTACGAGCAGTACTTC. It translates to CSVPGQGAYEQYF.

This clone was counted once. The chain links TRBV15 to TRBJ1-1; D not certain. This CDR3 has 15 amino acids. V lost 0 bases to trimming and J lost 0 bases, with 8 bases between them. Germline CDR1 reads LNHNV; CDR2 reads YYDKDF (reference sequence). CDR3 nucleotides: TGTGCCACCAGCAGAGAGGTGGGGTTGAACACTGAAGCTTTCTTT. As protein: CATSREVGLNTEAFF.